The entry that follows covers one T cell receptor beta chain sequence. Its cognate antigen is unknown. Assay: immunoSEQ multiplex PCR; the TCRdb copy retains only in-frame clones and omits some. Of some 55,000 clones listed, roughly nine tenths are singletons. The CDR3 length is 14 residues. Trimming stripped 6 bases from V and 7 bases from J, with 16 bases between. Germline assignment: CDR1 SNHLY and CDR2 FYNNEI. The data belong to a study of T cell responses to AZD1222 COVID-19 vaccine. Study outcomes and limitations: Most donors were white British, females outnumbered males, and clonal diversity was possibly underestimated.

Sequencing used peripheral blood, obtained on day 0 of AZD1222 vaccination. This receptor was taken from an adult in good health. The chain joins TRBV2 to TRBJ1-5, with D perhaps TRBD1 (5 bases). The CDR3 sequence is CASSPAPEGQPQHF. The CDR3 DNA reads TGTGCCAGCAGCCCAGCACCCGAGGGGCAGCCCCAGCATTTT. The complete variable domain, with remaining parts taken from reference TRBV2 and TRBJ1-5, reads EPEVTQTPSHQVTQMGQEVILRCVPISNHLYFYWYRQILGQKVEFLVSFYNNEISEKSEIFDDQFSVERPDGSNFTLKIRSTKLEDSAMYFCASSPAPEGQPQHFGDGTRLSIL.